Included here is one TCR beta chain sequence, with context. As yet, its antigen is unknown. The CDR3 spans 13 residues. The V and J ends lost 8 bases and 1 base respectively, with 11 bases between them. Germline-derived CDR1 and CDR2 are SNHLY and FYNNEI. The time point is: week 35, safety follow-up. The investigators gave 300 ug of mutant IDH1 20-mer peptide in each vaccine dose, together with topical imiquimod. The record originates from a study of a mutant IDH1 vaccine in newly diagnosed glioma. The protocol was immunoSEQ multiplex PCR, while the TCRdb copy is restricted to in-frame clones and leaves out a portion. The data contain roughly 44,000 clones, 80% to 85% of them seen just once; the ten biggest clones take up 4.7%.

Sequencing used PBMCs, obtained from a glioma patient whose treatment included an IDH1 peptide vaccine. The receptor was derived from a woman aged 40 to 55 with glioma. Some clones in this sample may be carry-over from other donors' samples. The rearrangement links TRBV2 to TRBJ2-5, with TRBD2 as a possible D gene (6 bases). CDR3 nucleotides: TGTGCCAGCGGAGGGGCGGGCCAAGAGACCCAGTACTTC. Encoded protein: CASGGAGQETQYF.